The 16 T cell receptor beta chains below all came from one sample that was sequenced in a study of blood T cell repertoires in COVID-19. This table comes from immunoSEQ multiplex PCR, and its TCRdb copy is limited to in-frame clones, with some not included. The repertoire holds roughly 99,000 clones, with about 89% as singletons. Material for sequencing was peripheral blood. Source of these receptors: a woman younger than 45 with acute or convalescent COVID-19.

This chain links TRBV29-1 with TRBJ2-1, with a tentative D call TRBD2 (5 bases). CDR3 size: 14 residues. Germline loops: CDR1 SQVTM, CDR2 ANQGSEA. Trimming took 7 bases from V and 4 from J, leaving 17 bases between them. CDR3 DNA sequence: TGCAGCGACCGCGCAATGGGAGTGTACAATGAGCAGTTCTTC. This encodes CSDRAMGVYNEQFF.

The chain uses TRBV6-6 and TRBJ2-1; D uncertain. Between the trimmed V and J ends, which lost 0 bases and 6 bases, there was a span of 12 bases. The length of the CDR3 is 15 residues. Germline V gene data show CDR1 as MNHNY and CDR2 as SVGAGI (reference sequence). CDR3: CASSYSRADSNEQFF. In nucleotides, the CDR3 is TGTGCCAGCAGTTACTCTCGTGCAGATTCCAATGAGCAGTTCTTC.

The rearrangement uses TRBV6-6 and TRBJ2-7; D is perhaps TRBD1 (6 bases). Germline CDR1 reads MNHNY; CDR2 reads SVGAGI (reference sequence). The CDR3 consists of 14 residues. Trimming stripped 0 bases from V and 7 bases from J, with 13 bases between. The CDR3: CASSYSNWGLEQYF. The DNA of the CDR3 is TGTGCCAGCAGTTACTCGAATTGGGGGCTTGAGCAGTACTTC.

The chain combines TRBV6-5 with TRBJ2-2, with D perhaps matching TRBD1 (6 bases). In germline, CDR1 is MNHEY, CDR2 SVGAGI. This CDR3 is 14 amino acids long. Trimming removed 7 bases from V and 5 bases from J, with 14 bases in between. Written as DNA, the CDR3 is TGTGCCAGCAATTGGCGCAGGGGTACCGGGGAGCTGTTTTTT. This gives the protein CASNWRRGTGELFF.

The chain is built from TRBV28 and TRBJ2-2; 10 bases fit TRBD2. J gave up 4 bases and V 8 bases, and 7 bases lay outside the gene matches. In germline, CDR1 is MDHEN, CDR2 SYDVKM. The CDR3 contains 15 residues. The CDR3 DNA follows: TGTGCCAGCCGGCTAGCGGGAGATTTCACCGGGGAGCTGTTTTTT. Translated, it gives CASRLAGDFTGELFF.

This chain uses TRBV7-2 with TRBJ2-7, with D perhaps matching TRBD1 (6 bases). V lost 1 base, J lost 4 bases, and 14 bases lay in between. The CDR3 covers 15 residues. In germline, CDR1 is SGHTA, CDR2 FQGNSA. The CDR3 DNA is TGTGCCAGCAGCTTAGGATCAGGGGAAATTTACGAGCAGTACTTC. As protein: CASSLGSGEIYEQYF.

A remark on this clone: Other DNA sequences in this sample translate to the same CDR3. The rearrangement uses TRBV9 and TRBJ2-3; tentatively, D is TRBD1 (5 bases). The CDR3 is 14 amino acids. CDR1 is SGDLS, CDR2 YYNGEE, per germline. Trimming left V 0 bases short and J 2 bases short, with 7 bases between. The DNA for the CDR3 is TGTGCCAGCAGCGTAGCAGGGAACACAGATACGCAGTATTTT. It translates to CASSVAGNTDTQYF.

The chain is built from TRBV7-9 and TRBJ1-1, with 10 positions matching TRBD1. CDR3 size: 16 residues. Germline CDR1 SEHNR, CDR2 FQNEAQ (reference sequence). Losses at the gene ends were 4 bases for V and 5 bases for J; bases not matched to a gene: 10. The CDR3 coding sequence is TGTGCCAGCAGCTCCGGGGACAGGGGTATGGGGACTGAAGCTTTCTTT. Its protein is CASSSGDRGMGTEAFF.

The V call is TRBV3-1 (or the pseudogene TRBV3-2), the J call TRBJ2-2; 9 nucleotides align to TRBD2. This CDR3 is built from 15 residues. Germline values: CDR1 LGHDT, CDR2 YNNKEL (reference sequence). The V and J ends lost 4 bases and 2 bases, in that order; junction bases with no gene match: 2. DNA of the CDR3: TGTGCCAGCAGCCTTAGCGGGAGAAACACCGGGGAGCTGTTTTTT. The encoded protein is CASSLSGRNTGELFF.

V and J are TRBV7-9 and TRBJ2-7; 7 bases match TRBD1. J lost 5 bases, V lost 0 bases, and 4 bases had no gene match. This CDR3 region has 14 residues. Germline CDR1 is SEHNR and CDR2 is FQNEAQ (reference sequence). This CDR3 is CASSLAGGLDEQYF. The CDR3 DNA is TGTGCCAGCAGCTTAGCAGGGGGCCTCGACGAGCAGTACTTC.

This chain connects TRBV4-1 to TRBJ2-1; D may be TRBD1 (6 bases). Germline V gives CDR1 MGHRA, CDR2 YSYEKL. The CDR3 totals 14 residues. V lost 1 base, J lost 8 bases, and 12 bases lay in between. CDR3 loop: CASSQGEQGDEQFF. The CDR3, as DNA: TGCGCCAGCAGCCAAGGCGAACAGGGCGATGAGCAGTTCTTC.

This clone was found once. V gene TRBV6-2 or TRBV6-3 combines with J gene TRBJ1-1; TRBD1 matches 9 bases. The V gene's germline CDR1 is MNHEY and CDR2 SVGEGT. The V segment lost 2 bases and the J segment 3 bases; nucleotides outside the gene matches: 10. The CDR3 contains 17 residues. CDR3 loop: CASSYNYRGLPHTEAFF. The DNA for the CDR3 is TGTGCCAGCAGTTACAATTACAGGGGGCTTCCTCACACTGAAGCTTTCTTT.

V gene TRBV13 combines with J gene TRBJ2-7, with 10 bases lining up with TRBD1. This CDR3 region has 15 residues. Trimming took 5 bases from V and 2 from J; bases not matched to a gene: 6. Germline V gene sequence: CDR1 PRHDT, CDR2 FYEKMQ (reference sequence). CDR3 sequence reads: CASSRHGTGAYEQYF. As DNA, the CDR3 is TGTGCCAGCAGCCGGCACGGGACAGGGGCCTACGAGCAGTACTTC.

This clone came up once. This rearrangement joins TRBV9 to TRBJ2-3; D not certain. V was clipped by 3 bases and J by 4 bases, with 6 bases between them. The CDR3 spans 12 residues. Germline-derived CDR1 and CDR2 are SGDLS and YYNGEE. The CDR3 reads CASSALSDTQYF. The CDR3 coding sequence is TGTGCCAGCAGCGCCCTATCAGATACGCAGTATTTT.

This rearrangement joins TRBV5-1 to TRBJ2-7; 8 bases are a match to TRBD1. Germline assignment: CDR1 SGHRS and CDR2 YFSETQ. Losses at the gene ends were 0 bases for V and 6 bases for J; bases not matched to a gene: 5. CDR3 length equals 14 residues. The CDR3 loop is CASSLAGQGSEQYF. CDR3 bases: TGCGCCAGCAGCTTGGCCGGACAGGGAAGCGAGCAGTACTTC.

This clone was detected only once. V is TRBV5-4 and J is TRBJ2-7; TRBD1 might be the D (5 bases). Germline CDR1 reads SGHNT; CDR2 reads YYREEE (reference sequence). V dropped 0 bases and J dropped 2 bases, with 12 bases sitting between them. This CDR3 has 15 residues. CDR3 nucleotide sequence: TGTGCCAGCAGCTTGGGGGGCACCTACACCTACGAGCAGTACTTC. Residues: CASSLGGTYTYEQYF. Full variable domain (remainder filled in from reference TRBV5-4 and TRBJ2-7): ETGVTQSPTHLIKTRGQQVTLRCSSQSGHNTVSWYQQALGQGPQFIFQYYREEENGRGNFPPRFSGLQFPNYSSELNVNALELDDSALYLCASSLGGTYTYEQYFGPGTRLTVT.